These 14 T cell receptor beta chains came from one sample sequenced in a study of cytomegalovirus exposure and HLA in healthy donors. The PCR used 60 Vbeta and 13 Jbeta primers. Only in-frame clones appear in the TCRdb table, and some are missing; sequencing was by immunoSEQ multiplex PCR. In the table there are some 70,000 clones, approximately 70% of which are singletons. The sequenced sample was PBMCs. Receptor source: a male donor in good health and CMV-seropositive.

This clone showed up just a few times. The rearrangement joins TRBV9 to TRBJ2-5; possibly TRBD1 for D (5 bases). Germline CDR1 reads SGDLS; CDR2 reads YYNGEE. This CDR3 has 21 amino acids. Trimming took 4 bases from V and 0 from J, leaving 31 bases between them. The CDR3: CASSKGARQNLIRVNQETQYF. CDR3 DNA sequence: TGTGCCAGCAGCAAAGGGGCGCGTCAGAATCTCATAAGAGTTAACCAAGAGACCCAGTACTTC.

A single count supports this clone. This chain connects TRBV12-5 to TRBJ1-1, with D unclear. There are 16 residues in the CDR3. Germline-derived CDR1 and CDR2 are LGHNT and FRNRAP. V was clipped by 5 bases and J by 0 bases, with 16 bases between them. CDR3 bases: TGTGCTAGTGGTCCCCACGGGGTGGGAATGAACACTGAAGCTTTCTTT. It encodes CASGPHGVGMNTEAFF.

The sample holds one count of this clone. The chain carries TRBV7-6 and TRBJ2-5, with a possible D match to TRBD2 (5 bases). This CDR3 has 14 residues. The germline gives CDR1 SGHVS, CDR2 FNYEAQ. V lost 5 bases to trimming and J lost 7 bases, with 17 bases between them. The DNA of the CDR3 is TGTGCCAGCAGCCCTGACGCGGCCCGGGGGACCCAGTACTTC. It encodes CASSPDAARGTQYF.

The chain employs TRBV6-1 and TRBJ1-5, with D hard to call. The CDR3 spans 12 residues. V shed 2 bases and J shed 6 bases, with 5 bases lying between them. The germline V gene has CDR1 MNHNS and CDR2 SASEGT. CDR3 sequence: CASSEYGQPQHF. Written as DNA, the CDR3 is TGTGCCAGCAGTGAATACGGTCAGCCCCAGCATTTT.

The chain uses TRBV27 and TRBJ2-1, with D possibly TRBD1 on 5 matching bases. CDR1 MNHEY and CDR2 SMNVEV come from the germline V gene (reference sequence). The CDR3 consists of 14 residues. V lost 5 bases, J lost 3 bases, and 11 bases lay in between. The CDR3 here is CASSPMTVYNEQFF. The CDR3 nucleotides read TGTGCCAGCAGTCCAATGACAGTCTACAATGAGCAGTTCTTC.

The rearrangement uses TRBV4-3 and TRBJ2-1; D is unclear. Germline V lookup: CDR1 LGHNA, CDR2 YSLEER. V was pared by 0 bases and J by 4 bases, with 7 bases between. This CDR3 contains 14 residues. The CDR3 nucleotides are TGCGCCAGCAGCCAAGATACTACTTACAATGAGCAGTTCTTC. Amino acid sequence: CASSQDTTYNEQFF.

The V gene is TRBV7-9, the J gene TRBJ1-4, with D possibly TRBD1 on 5 matching bases. The V and J ends lost 5 bases and 1 base respectively, with 11 bases between them. Germline-derived CDR1 and CDR2 are SEHNR and FQNEAQ (reference sequence). The CDR3 runs to 15 residues. CDR3 protein: CASSPLGGTNEKLFF. The CDR3 DNA reads TGTGCCAGCAGCCCCCTCGGGGGAACTAATGAAAAACTGTTTTTT.

The chain couples TRBV16 to TRBJ1-2; 7 bases map to TRBD1. V shed 5 bases and J 6 bases; nucleotides not matched to a gene: 6. In germline, CDR1 is KGHSY, CDR2 FQNENV. The CDR3 covers 13 residues. The CDR3 nucleotides are TGTGCCAGCAGCTTTCTCGACAGGGATGGCTACACCTTC. It translates to CASSFLDRDGYTF.

J is TRBJ2-7 and V is TRBV6-1; D is possibly TRBD2 (6 bases). The V gene's germline CDR1 is MNHNS and CDR2 SASEGT. Trimming took 6 bases from V and 7 from J, leaving 10 bases between them. The CDR3 runs 11 residues. Here the CDR3 DNA reads TGTGCCAGCAGGTGGGCGGGAGAGCAGTACTTC. Amino acids: CASRWAGEQYF.

This clone came up a few times. The chain is built from TRBV6-5 and TRBJ1-6; perhaps TRBD1 as D (5 bases). The CDR3 is 14 amino acids. The germline V and J ends were trimmed by 8 bases and 14 bases, with 22 bases remaining between them. Germline V CDR1 and CDR2: MNHEY, SVGAGI. CDR3 nucleotides: TGTGCCAGCTTTTCAAGCGGGGCCCTCAAGGCCCTCCACTTT. Amino acids: CASFSSGALKALHF.

This chain connects TRBV4-1 to TRBJ2-2, with D possibly TRBD2 on 6 matching bases. The CDR3 is made up of 15 amino acids. Trimming left V 1 base short and J 0 bases short, with 6 bases between. Germline values: CDR1 MGHRA, CDR2 YSYEKL. CDR3 DNA sequence: TGCGCCAGCAGCCAAGCTAGCGCGAACACCGGGGAGCTGTTTTTT. As protein: CASSQASANTGELFF.

The chain employs TRBV6-6 and TRBJ1-6; tentative D call: TRBD1 (5 bases). This CDR3 contains 13 residues. Trimming left V 6 bases short and J 15 bases short, with 18 bases between. In germline, CDR1 is MNHNY, CDR2 SVGAGI (reference sequence). The CDR3 sequence is CASSPGSPIHLHF. As DNA, the CDR3 is TGTGCCAGCAGCCCAGGGTCACCCATTCACCTCCACTTT.

This clone was recorded a few times. The rearrangement links TRBV18 to TRBJ1-2; D gene unclear. V lost 2 bases and J lost 6, with 4 bases in between. This CDR3 comprises 11 residues. Germline V gene lookup returns CDR1 KGHSH and CDR2 LQKENI. CDR3 region: CASSPGDGYTF. The CDR3 DNA follows: TGTGCCAGCTCACCAGGAGATGGCTACACCTTC.

V is TRBV11-2 and J is TRBJ2-7; D may be TRBD1 (6 bases). Trimming left V 5 bases short and J 4 bases short, with 12 bases between. CDR3 size: 13 residues. The germline V gene has CDR1 SGHAT and CDR2 FQNNGV. As DNA, the CDR3 is TGTGCCAGCAGCCGCCCGACAGGATACGAGCAGTACTTC. It specifies CASSRPTGYEQYF.